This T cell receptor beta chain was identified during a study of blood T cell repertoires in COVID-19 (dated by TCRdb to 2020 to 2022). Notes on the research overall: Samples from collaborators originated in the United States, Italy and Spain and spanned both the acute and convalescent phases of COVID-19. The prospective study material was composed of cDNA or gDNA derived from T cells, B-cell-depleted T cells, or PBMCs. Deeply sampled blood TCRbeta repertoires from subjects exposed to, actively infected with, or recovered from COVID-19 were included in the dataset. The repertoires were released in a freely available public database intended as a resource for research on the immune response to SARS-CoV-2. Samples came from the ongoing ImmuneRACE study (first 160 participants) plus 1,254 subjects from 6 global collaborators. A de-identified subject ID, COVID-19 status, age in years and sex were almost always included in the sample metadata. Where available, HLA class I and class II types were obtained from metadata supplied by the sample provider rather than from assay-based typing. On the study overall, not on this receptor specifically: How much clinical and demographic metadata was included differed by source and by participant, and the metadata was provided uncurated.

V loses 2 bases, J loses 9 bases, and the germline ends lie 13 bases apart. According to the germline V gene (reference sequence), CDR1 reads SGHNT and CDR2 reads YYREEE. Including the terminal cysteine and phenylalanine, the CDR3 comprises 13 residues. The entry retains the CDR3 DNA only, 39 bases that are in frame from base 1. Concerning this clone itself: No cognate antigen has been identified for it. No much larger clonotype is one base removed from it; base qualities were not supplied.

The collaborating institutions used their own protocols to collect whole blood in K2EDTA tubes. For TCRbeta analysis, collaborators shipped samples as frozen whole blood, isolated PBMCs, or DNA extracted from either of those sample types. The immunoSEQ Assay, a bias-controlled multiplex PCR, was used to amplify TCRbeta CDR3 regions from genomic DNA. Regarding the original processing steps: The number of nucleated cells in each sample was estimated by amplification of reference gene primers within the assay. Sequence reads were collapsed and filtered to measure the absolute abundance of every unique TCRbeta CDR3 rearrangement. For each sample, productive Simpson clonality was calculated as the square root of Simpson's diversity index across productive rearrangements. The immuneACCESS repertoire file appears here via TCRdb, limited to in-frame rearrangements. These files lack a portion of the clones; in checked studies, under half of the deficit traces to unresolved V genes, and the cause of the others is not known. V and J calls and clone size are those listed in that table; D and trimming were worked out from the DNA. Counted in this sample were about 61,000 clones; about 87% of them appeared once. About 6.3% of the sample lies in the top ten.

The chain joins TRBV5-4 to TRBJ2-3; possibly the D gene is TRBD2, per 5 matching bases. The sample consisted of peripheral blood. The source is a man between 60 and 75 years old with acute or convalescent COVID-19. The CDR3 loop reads CASSFRGFPTQYF. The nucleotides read TGTGCCAGCAGCTTCAGAGGGTTCCCGACGCAGTATTTT.